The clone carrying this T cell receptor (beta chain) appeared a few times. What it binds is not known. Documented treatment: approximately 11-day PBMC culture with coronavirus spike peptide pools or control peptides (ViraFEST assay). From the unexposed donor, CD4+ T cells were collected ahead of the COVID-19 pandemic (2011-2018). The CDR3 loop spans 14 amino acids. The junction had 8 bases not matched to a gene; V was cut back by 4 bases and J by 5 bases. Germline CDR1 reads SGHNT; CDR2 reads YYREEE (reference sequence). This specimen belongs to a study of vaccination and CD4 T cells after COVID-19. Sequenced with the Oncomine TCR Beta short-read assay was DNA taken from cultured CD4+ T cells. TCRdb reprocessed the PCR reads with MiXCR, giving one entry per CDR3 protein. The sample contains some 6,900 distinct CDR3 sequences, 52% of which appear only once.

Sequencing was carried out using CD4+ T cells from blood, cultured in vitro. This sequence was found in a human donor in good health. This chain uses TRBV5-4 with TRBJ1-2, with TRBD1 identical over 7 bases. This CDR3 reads CASSGGQVAYGYTF. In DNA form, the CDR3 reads TGTGCCAGCAGCGGTGGACAGGTTGCTTATGGCTACACCTTC.